Below are 14 T cell receptor beta chains sequenced from a single sample in a study of cytomegalovirus exposure and HLA in healthy donors. Both 60 Vbeta primers and 13 Jbeta primers went into the PCR. Here immunoSEQ multiplex PCR was the method, and the copy in TCRdb shows in-frame clones only, minus some. The sample lists approximately 170,000 clones, 75% to 90% occurring once. The sequenced sample consisted of PBMCs. The receptors stem from a human donor in good health.

In this sample, this clone turned up once. The chain combines TRBV2 with TRBJ2-1; D uncertain. There are 12 residues in the CDR3. CDR1 and CDR2 (germline): SNHLY, FYNNEI. V was shortened by 5 bases and J by 5 bases, with 7 bases between the two germline ends. In nucleotides, the CDR3 is TGTGCCAGCAGTCAAAATCACAATGAGCAGTTCTTC. It encodes CASSQNHNEQFF.

The chain recombines TRBV9 with TRBJ2-1; 8 positions agree with TRBD2. The CDR3 consists of 14 residues. Germline CDR1 reads SGDLS; CDR2 reads YYNGEE. Losses at the gene ends were 3 bases for V and 6 bases for J; bases not matched to a gene: 5. Here the CDR3 DNA reads TGTGCCAGCAGCGGAGGACTAGCTTCCAATGAGCAGTTCTTC. It codes for CASSGGLASNEQFF.

V gene TRBV4-1 combines with J gene TRBJ2-5; TRBD2 agrees at 8 bases. The CDR3 consists of 15 residues. J was trimmed by 8 bases and V by 2 bases; bases with no gene match: 10. The V gene's germline CDR1 is MGHRA and CDR2 YSYEKL. CDR3 sequence reads: CASSQPVRGGDTQYF. CDR3 coding DNA: TGCGCCAGCAGCCAACCCGTCCGGGGGGGCGATACCCAGTACTTC.

The chain recombines TRBV27 with TRBJ2-7, with TRBD1 identical over 8 bases. Germline CDR1 and CDR2: MNHEY and SMNVEV (reference sequence). There are 15 residues in the CDR3. V gave up 4 bases and J gave up 1 base; unmatched junction bases: 6. In DNA, the CDR3 is TGTGCCAGCAGTTACGGGACAGGCGGGTCCTACGAGCAGTACTTC. Translating gives CASSYGTGGSYEQYF.

This clone came up once. The gene calls are TRBV23-1 and TRBJ2-7; a possible D gene is TRBD1 (6 bases). TRBV23-1 is an open reading frame whose function is uncertain. CDR3 length equals 16 residues. Trimming left V 2 bases short and J 1 base short, with 15 bases between. The CDR3 protein is CASSQGPTGKSYEQYF. As DNA, the CDR3 is TGCGCCAGCAGTCAAGGGCCCACAGGGAAATCCTACGAGCAGTACTTC.

The chain carries TRBV5-4 and TRBJ1-3; unclear D gene. The CDR3 length is 13 residues. Germline lookup yields CDR1 SGHNT and CDR2 YYREEE (reference sequence). Trimming removed 5 bases from V and 2 bases from J, with 8 bases in between. CDR3 sequence reads: CASSSGTGNTIYF. The CDR3 bases are TGTGCCAGCAGTTCCGGGACTGGAAACACCATATATTTT. Full variable domain (remainder filled in from reference TRBV5-4 and TRBJ1-3): ETGVTQSPTHLIKTRGQQVTLRCSSQSGHNTVSWYQQALGQGPQFIFQYYREEENGRGNFPPRFSGLQFPNYSSELNVNALELDDSALYLCASSSGTGNTIYFGEGSWLTVV.

The chain recombines TRBV6-5 with TRBJ1-2, with TRBD1 matching over 7 bases. Germline trimming cut 6 bases from V and 7 bases from J; bases unmatched to any gene: 5. The CDR3 runs to 12 residues. In germline, CDR1 is MNHEY, CDR2 SVGAGI. CDR3 DNA: TGTGCCAGCAGCCGACAGGGTGCTGGCTACACCTTC. Protein: CASSRQGAGYTF.

The chain couples TRBV4-1 to TRBJ1-3; D not resolved. The CDR3 length is 16 residues. V was shortened by 4 bases and J by 0 bases, with 13 bases between the two germline ends. Per the germline V gene, CDR1 is MGHRA and CDR2 is YSYEKL. The CDR3 sequence is CASSPTVLHSGNTIYF. For the CDR3, the DNA is TGCGCCAGCAGCCCTACCGTCCTCCACTCTGGAAACACCATATATTTT.

V and J are TRBV7-2 and TRBJ2-7; 9 positions agree with TRBD1. The CDR3 sequence is 19 residues long. Germline assignment: CDR1 SGHTA and CDR2 FQGNSA. After removal of 4 bases from V and 1 base from J, the junction contained 17 bases not matched to a gene. The CDR3 DNA reads as TGTGCCAGCAGCTCGACCCCCCACCTCACCGGGACAGGGTCCTACGAGCAGTACTTC. Encoded protein: CASSSTPHLTGTGSYEQYF.

This clone was recorded once. The chain couples TRBV25-1 to TRBJ2-4; TRBD2 matches at 11 bases. This CDR3 comprises 13 residues. V was pared by 2 bases and J by 13 bases, with 4 bases of the junction left unmatched. Germline V CDR1 and CDR2: MGHDK, SYGVNS. CDR3 sequence: CASSEGTSGAQYF. DNA of the CDR3: TGTGCCAGCAGTGAAGGGACTAGCGGAGCACAGTACTTC.

This clone was detected a few times. CDR3 amino acids: CASSIGGATYEQYF. DNA of the CDR3: TGTGCCAGTAGTATAGGCGGAGCCACCTACGAGCAGTACTTC. V usage is TRBV19 and J usage is TRBJ2-7; D unclear. With 1 base removed from V and 2 bases from J, the gap between germline ends came to 9 bases. The CDR3 extends over 14 amino acids. CDR1 is LNHDA and CDR2 is SQIVND in the germline V gene (reference sequence).

This CDR3 reads CASSPTGGQPQHF. CDR3 in DNA: TGTGCCAGCAGTCCGACAGGGGGACAGCCCCAGCATTTT. V is TRBV7-2 and J is TRBJ1-5, with 9 bases identical to TRBD1. CDR1 is SGHTA and CDR2 is FQGNSA in the germline V gene. The CDR3 is made up of 13 amino acids. Trimming took 6 bases from V and 7 from J; bases not matched to a gene: 4.

This chain links TRBV6-5 with TRBJ2-7; 9 bases are shared with TRBD2. Trimming at V came to 3 bases and at J to 0 bases, leaving 6 bases not matched to a gene. The CDR3 runs 16 residues. Germline-derived CDR1 and CDR2 are MNHEY and SVGAGI. The CDR3 here is CASSYSGGRVSYEQYF. CDR3 coding DNA: TGTGCCAGCAGTTATAGCGGGGGTCGGGTCTCCTACGAGCAGTACTTC.

The chain combines TRBV7-9 with TRBJ2-7, with TRBD1 identical over 7 bases. The CDR3 is made up of 13 amino acids. CDR1 and CDR2 from the germline V gene are SEHNR and FQNEAQ (reference sequence). V trimming: 5 bases; J trimming: 4 bases; junction bases outside the gene matches: 5. The CDR3 sequence: CASSRTGFYEQYF. DNA of the CDR3: TGTGCCAGCAGCCGGACAGGTTTTTACGAGCAGTACTTC. Together with reference TRBV7-9 and TRBJ2-7, the CDR3 gives the full variable domain: DTGVSQNPRHKITKRGQNVTFRCDPISEHNRLYWYRQTLGQGPEFLTYFQNEAQLEKSRLLSDRFSAERPKGSFSTLEIQRTEQGDSAMYLCASSRTGFYEQYFGPGTRLTVT.